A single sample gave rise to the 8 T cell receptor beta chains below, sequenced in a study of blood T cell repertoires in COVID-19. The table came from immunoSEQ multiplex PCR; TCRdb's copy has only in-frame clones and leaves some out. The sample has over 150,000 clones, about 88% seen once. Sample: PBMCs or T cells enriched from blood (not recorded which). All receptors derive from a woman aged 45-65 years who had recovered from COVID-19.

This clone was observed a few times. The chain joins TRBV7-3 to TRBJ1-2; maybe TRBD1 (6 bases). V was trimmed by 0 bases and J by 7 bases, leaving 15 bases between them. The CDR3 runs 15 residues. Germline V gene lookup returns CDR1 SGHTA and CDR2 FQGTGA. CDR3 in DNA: TGTGCCAGCAGCTTAACGGGGGCGGAGGCTTCTGGCTACACCTTC. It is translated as CASSLTGAEASGYTF.

This CDR3 is CSVGRAGNEQFF. DNA of the CDR3: TGCAGCGTTGGGAGGGCAGGCAATGAGCAGTTCTTC. V gene TRBV29-1 combines with J gene TRBJ2-1, with a possible D match to TRBD2 (6 bases). This CDR3 is 12 amino acids long. Looked up from germline, CDR1 is SQVTM and CDR2 is ANQGSEA. V was shortened by 4 bases and J by 6 bases, with 10 bases between the two germline ends.

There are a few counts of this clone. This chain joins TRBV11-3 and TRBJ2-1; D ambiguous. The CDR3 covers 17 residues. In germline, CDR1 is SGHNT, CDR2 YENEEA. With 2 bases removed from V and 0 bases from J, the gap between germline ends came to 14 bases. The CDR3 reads CASSLYSPTTSYNEQFF. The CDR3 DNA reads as TGTGCCAGCAGCTTATATTCACCCACAACCTCCTACAATGAGCAGTTCTTC. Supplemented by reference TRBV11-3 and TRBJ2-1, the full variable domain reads EAGVVQSPRYKIIEKKQPVAFWCNPISGHNTLYWYLQNLGQGPELLIRYENEEAVDDSQLPKDRFSAERLKGVDSTLKIQPAELGDSAVYLCASSLYSPTTSYNEQFFGPGTRLTVL.

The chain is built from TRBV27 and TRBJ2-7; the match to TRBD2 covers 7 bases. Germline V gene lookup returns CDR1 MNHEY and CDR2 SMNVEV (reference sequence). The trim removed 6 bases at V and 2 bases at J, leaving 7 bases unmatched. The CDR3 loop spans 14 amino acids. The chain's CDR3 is CASSRTSLAYEQYF. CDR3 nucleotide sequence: TGTGCCAGCAGCAGGACTAGTTTAGCCTACGAGCAGTACTTC.

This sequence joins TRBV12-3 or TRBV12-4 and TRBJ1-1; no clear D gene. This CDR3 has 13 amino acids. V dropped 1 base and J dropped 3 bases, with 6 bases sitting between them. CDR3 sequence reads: CASSLGRDTEAFF. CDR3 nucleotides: TGTGCCAGCAGTTTAGGGAGGGACACTGAAGCTTTCTTT.

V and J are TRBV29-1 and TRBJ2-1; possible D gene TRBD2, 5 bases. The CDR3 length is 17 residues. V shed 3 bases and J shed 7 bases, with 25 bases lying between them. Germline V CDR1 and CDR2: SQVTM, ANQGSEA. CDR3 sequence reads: CSVDLGRGLHILNEQFF. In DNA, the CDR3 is TGCAGCGTTGACTTGGGTCGGGGTTTACATATCCTAAATGAGCAGTTCTTC.

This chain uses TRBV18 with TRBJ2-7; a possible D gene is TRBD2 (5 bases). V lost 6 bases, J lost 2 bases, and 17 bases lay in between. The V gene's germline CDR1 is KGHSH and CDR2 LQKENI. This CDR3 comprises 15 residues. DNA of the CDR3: TGTGCCAGCTCCCCCTTTAGCGCTAGCCCCTACGAGCAGTACTTC. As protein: CASSPFSASPYEQYF.

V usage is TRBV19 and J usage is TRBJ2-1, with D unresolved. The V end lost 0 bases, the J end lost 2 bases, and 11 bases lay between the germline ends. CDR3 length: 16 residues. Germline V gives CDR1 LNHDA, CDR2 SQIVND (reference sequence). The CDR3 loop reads CASSIDSSFPYNEQFF. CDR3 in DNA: TGTGCCAGTAGTATAGATTCGTCTTTCCCCTACAATGAGCAGTTCTTC. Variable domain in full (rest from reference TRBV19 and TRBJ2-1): DGGITQSPKYLFRKEGQNVTLSCEQNLNHDAMYWYRQDPGQGLRLIYYSQIVNDFQKGDIAEGYSVSREKKESFPLTVTSAQKNPTAFYLCASSIDSSFPYNEQFFGPGTRLTVL.